A selection of T cell receptor beta chains follows, all from one sample in a study of blood T cell repertoires in COVID-19. The method was immunoSEQ multiplex PCR; TCRdb's version includes in-frame clones alone and lacks a portion of them. The data contain some 330,000 clones, 70% to 90% of them singletons. The sequenced material came from PBMCs or T cells enriched from blood (not recorded which). These receptors originate from a man aged 35-49 years in a cohort exposed to, infected with or recovered from COVID-19 (not recorded which). CDR3s include the opening cysteine and the closing phenylalanine or tryptophan. The order of the fields is J gene, D gene, V gene, clone size, CDR3 DNA, CDR3 protein. A D gene is named only where the DNA matches it firmly. Size values are once, few and many counts, or a class for expanded clones, and some rows have none.

J gene: TRBJ2-7; D gene: TRBD1; V gene: TRBV3-1/TRBV3-2; clone size: NA; CDR3 DNA: TGTGCCAGCAGCCCCCCGGGACAGCCCGCCTACGAGCAGTACTTC; CDR3 protein: CASSPPGQPAYEQYF
J gene: TRBJ2-5; D gene: NA; V gene: TRBV7-6; clone size: once; CDR3 DNA: TGTGCCAGCAGCTCAACACAGGGTGGGTTAGAGACCCAGTACTTC; CDR3 protein: CASSSTQGGLETQYF
J gene: TRBJ1-1; D gene: NA; V gene: TRBV12-3/TRBV12-4; clone size: NA; CDR3 DNA: TGTGCCAGCAGTCCATGGGGGGGCACTGAAGCTTTCTTT; CDR3 protein: CASSPWGGTEAFF
J gene: TRBJ1-1; D gene: NA; V gene: TRBV19; clone size: once; CDR3 DNA: TGTGCCAGTAGGACGCAGGGACAGAACACTGAAGCTTTCTTT; CDR3 protein: CASRTQGQNTEAFF
J gene: TRBJ2-2; D gene: NA; V gene: TRBV7-2; clone size: NA; CDR3 DNA: TGTGCCAGCAGCTTAGTGGTTTCGGGCACCGGGGAGCTGTTTTTT; CDR3 protein: CASSLVVSGTGELFF
J gene: TRBJ2-7; D gene: TRBD1; V gene: TRBV27; clone size: NA; CDR3 DNA: TGTGCCAGCAGTTTAAGGACAGGGCTCTACGAGCAGTACTTC; CDR3 protein: CASSLRTGLYEQYF
J gene: TRBJ1-6; D gene: NA; V gene: TRBV6-5; clone size: few; CDR3 DNA: TGTGCCAGCAGTTTTCAGGGTTACGATTCACCCCTCCACTTT; CDR3 protein: CASSFQGYDSPLHF
J gene: TRBJ2-7; D gene: NA; V gene: TRBV28; clone size: NA; CDR3 DNA: TGTGCCAGCAGTGCCGGGACAAGGAGCTCCTACGAGCAGTACTTC; CDR3 protein: CASSAGTRSSYEQYF
J gene: TRBJ2-1; D gene: TRBD2; V gene: TRBV7-3; clone size: NA; CDR3 DNA: TGTGCCAGCAGCCCTTCTAGCGGGATCCGGAATGAGCAGTTCTTC; CDR3 protein: CASSPSSGIRNEQFF
J gene: TRBJ2-3; D gene: TRBD1; V gene: TRBV28; clone size: NA; CDR3 DNA: TGTGCCAGCAGTTTCCCCCTACAGGGGGCAACAGATACGCAGTATTTT; CDR3 protein: CASSFPLQGATDTQYF
J gene: TRBJ2-7; D gene: NA; V gene: TRBV2; clone size: NA; CDR3 DNA: TGTGCCAGCAGAGCACAGGGAATCGAGCAGTACTTC; CDR3 protein: CASRAQGIEQYF
J gene: TRBJ2-1; D gene: TRBD2; V gene: TRBV5-6; clone size: NA; CDR3 DNA: TGTGCCAGCAGCTTGGTGACTAGCGGGTGGAACAATGAGCAGTTCTTC; CDR3 protein: CASSLVTSGWNNEQFF
J gene: TRBJ2-6; D gene: TRBD1; V gene: TRBV5-4; clone size: NA; CDR3 DNA: TGTGCCAGCAGCTCGGGACAGTACTTCTCTGGGGCCAACGTCCTGACTTTC; CDR3 protein: CASSSGQYFSGANVLTF
J gene: TRBJ2-5; D gene: NA; V gene: TRBV7-8; clone size: NA; CDR3 DNA: TGTGCCAGCATCCCTCCAGGGGTACGGGAGACCCAGTACTTC; CDR3 protein: CASIPPGVRETQYF
J gene: TRBJ2-3; D gene: TRBD2; V gene: TRBV5-6; clone size: NA; CDR3 DNA: TGTGCCAGCAGCTTGGGGGCTAGCGGGAGGTCGAACACAGATACGCAGTATTTT; CDR3 protein: CASSLGASGRSNTDTQYF
J gene: TRBJ2-2; D gene: TRBD1; V gene: TRBV3-1/TRBV3-2; clone size: NA; CDR3 DNA: TGTGCCAGCAGCCATGGACAGGGAAGGAACACCGGGGAGCTGTTTTTT; CDR3 protein: CASSHGQGRNTGELFF
J gene: TRBJ1-2; D gene: NA; V gene: TRBV5-5; clone size: NA; CDR3 DNA: TGTGCCAGCAGCTTGGGGTGGAGGGCCTTTAACTATGGCTACACCTTC; CDR3 protein: CASSLGWRAFNYGYTF
J gene: TRBJ2-3; D gene: TRBD2; V gene: TRBV2; clone size: NA; CDR3 DNA: TGTGCCAGCAGTCGGAGGACTAGTTCAGATACGCAGTATTTT; CDR3 protein: CASSRRTSSDTQYF
J gene: TRBJ1-1; D gene: TRBD1; V gene: TRBV28; clone size: NA; CDR3 DNA: TGTGCCAGCAGTACGGGACAGGCTAGCCCGGAAGCTTTCTTT; CDR3 protein: CASSTGQASPEAFF
J gene: TRBJ1-6; D gene: NA; V gene: TRBV11-2; clone size: NA; CDR3 DNA: TGTGCCAGCAGCTTAAGGCTGGGGACTAAAAATTCACCCCTCCACTTT; CDR3 protein: CASSLRLGTKNSPLHF
J gene: TRBJ1-2; D gene: TRBD1; V gene: TRBV9; clone size: once; CDR3 DNA: TGTGCCAGCAGCGTGGACCAGGGGGCGGACTATGGCTACACCTTC; CDR3 protein: CASSVDQGADYGYTF
J gene: TRBJ1-1; D gene: TRBD1; V gene: TRBV3-1/TRBV3-2; clone size: few; CDR3 DNA: TGTGCCAGCAGCGGTCGACAGGGTTATGGCACTGAAGCTTTCTTT; CDR3 protein: CASSGRQGYGTEAFF
J gene: TRBJ2-7; D gene: TRBD1; V gene: TRBV18; clone size: NA; CDR3 DNA: TGTGCCAGCTCCCCTATCCGACAGGGGGCCTACGAGCAGTACTTC; CDR3 protein: CASSPIRQGAYEQYF
J gene: TRBJ2-7; D gene: TRBD1; V gene: TRBV11-2; clone size: NA; CDR3 DNA: TGTGCCAGCAGCCAAACCGGACAGGGTTGGTCCTACGAGCAGTACTTC; CDR3 protein: CASSQTGQGWSYEQYF
J gene: TRBJ2-2; D gene: NA; V gene: TRBV5-1; clone size: NA; CDR3 DNA: TGCGCCAGCAGAGCGAGCGACACCGGGGAGCTGTTTTTT; CDR3 protein: CASRASDTGELFF
J gene: TRBJ2-2; D gene: NA; V gene: TRBV2; clone size: NA; CDR3 DNA: TGTGCCAGCAGTCCACAGGGAGCCGGGGAGCTGTTTTTT; CDR3 protein: CASSPQGAGELFF
J gene: TRBJ1-5; D gene: NA; V gene: TRBV7-9; clone size: NA; CDR3 DNA: TGTGCCAGCAGCCCAGAGGCCTTTGATCAGCCCCAGCATTTT; CDR3 protein: CASSPEAFDQPQHF
J gene: TRBJ1-5; D gene: TRBD1; V gene: TRBV28; clone size: NA; CDR3 DNA: TGTGCCAGCGGATTGGGGCTACAGGGGAGAGGTCAGCCCCAGCATTTT; CDR3 protein: CASGLGLQGRGQPQHF
J gene: TRBJ2-1; D gene: TRBD2; V gene: TRBV3-1/TRBV3-2; clone size: once; CDR3 DNA: TGTGCCAGCAGCAGACGGGAGGGCCGGATCAATGAGCAGTTCTTC; CDR3 protein: CASSRREGRINEQFF
J gene: TRBJ1-5; D gene: NA; V gene: TRBV7-2; clone size: NA; CDR3 DNA: TGTGCCAGCAGCTTAGCCAGAAATAGCAATCAGCCCCAGCATTTT; CDR3 protein: CASSLARNSNQPQHF
J gene: TRBJ2-7; D gene: TRBD2; V gene: TRBV19; clone size: NA; CDR3 DNA: TGTGCCGCCTCTAGGGGACTAGATTCCTACGAGCAGTACTTC; CDR3 protein: CAASRGLDSYEQYF
J gene: TRBJ1-2; D gene: NA; V gene: TRBV27; clone size: NA; CDR3 DNA: TGTGCCAGCAGTTTAAGGATATCGTCGAACAGCTTGCCAAACTATGGCTACACCTTC; CDR3 protein: CASSLRISSNSLPNYGYTF
J gene: TRBJ2-7; D gene: NA; V gene: TRBV5-1; clone size: NA; CDR3 DNA: TGCGCCAGCAGCTCCACTAGGTCGGGGGAGCAGTACTTC; CDR3 protein: CASSSTRSGEQYF
J gene: TRBJ1-4; D gene: NA; V gene: TRBV5-1; clone size: once; CDR3 DNA: TGCGCCAGCAGCTTGGCGGGGTTTAATGAAAAACTGTTTTTT; CDR3 protein: CASSLAGFNEKLFF
J gene: TRBJ2-5; D gene: TRBD1; V gene: TRBV9; clone size: NA; CDR3 DNA: TGTGCCAGCAGCGGGACAGGGGCAGAGACCCAGTACTTC; CDR3 protein: CASSGTGAETQYF
J gene: TRBJ1-2; D gene: TRBD1; V gene: TRBV5-8; clone size: NA; CDR3 DNA: TGTGCCAGCAGACGGACAGGGGTCTATGGCTACACCTTC; CDR3 protein: CASRRTGVYGYTF
J gene: TRBJ2-5; D gene: NA; V gene: TRBV6-4; clone size: NA; CDR3 DNA: TGTGCCAGCAACCAGACAGGCCCTCAAGAGACCCAGTACTTC; CDR3 protein: CASNQTGPQETQYF
J gene: TRBJ2-6; D gene: NA; V gene: TRBV29-1; clone size: NA; CDR3 DNA: TGCAGCGTTCTAACAGGGACTGGGGCCAACGTCCTGACTTTC; CDR3 protein: CSVLTGTGANVLTF
J gene: TRBJ2-1; D gene: NA; V gene: TRBV28; clone size: NA; CDR3 DNA: TGTGCCAGCCTCGTTGCAGACAACTCCTACAATGAGCAGTTCTTC; CDR3 protein: CASLVADNSYNEQFF
J gene: TRBJ2-3; D gene: TRBD2; V gene: TRBV6-5; clone size: once; CDR3 DNA: TGTGCCAGCAGTTACTCTGGGGGAGGGACAGATACGCAGTATTTT; CDR3 protein: CASSYSGGGTDTQYF